This entry lists 13 T cell receptor beta chains sequenced from one sample in a study of blood T cell repertoires in COVID-19. This table comes from immunoSEQ multiplex PCR, and its TCRdb copy is limited to in-frame clones, with some not included. The table lists 200,000 to 300,000 clones, 86% of them singletons. Input material: peripheral blood. All receptors come from a man older than 75 with acute or convalescent COVID-19.

The V and J genes are TRBV3-1 (or the pseudogene TRBV3-2) and TRBJ2-7; possible D gene TRBD2, 6 bases. This CDR3 has 14 residues. V shed 1 base and J shed 5 bases, with 12 bases lying between them. Per germline, CDR1 LGHDT and CDR2 YNNKEL (reference sequence). The CDR3 nucleotides are TGTGCCAGCAGCCAAGGTCGCGGCGGGAACGAGCAGTACTTC. Protein: CASSQGRGGNEQYF.

This clone has only one observation. The chain carries TRBV28 and TRBJ1-2; D gene uncertain. The germline V and J ends were trimmed by 4 bases and 4 bases, with 13 bases remaining between them. The CDR3 length is 14 residues. The germline V gene encodes CDR1 MDHEN and CDR2 SYDVKM. The CDR3 DNA is TGTGCCAGCAGTTCGGGATCACCCCCCTATGGCTACACCTTC. It encodes CASSSGSPPYGYTF.

This chain joins TRBV28 and TRBJ2-1; TRBD2 matches at 10 bases. The CDR3 totals 15 residues. The germline gives CDR1 MDHEN, CDR2 SYDVKM. The trim removed 6 bases at V and 7 bases at J, leaving 9 bases unmatched. CDR3 sequence reads: CASSGIGLAENEQFF. CDR3 bases: TGTGCCAGCAGCGGAATCGGACTAGCGGAAAATGAGCAGTTCTTC.

This clone was seen only a few times. The chain recombines TRBV2 with TRBJ2-1; 12 bases are shared with TRBD2. This CDR3 has 15 residues. Trimming removed 5 bases from V and 6 bases from J; junction bases left unmatched: 5. The germline V gene has CDR1 SNHLY and CDR2 FYNNEI. CDR3 DNA sequence: TGTGCCAGCAGTCAGCTAGCGGGGGGGCCCAATGAGCAGTTCTTC. Translation: CASSQLAGGPNEQFF.

The chain carries TRBV6-5 and TRBJ1-1, with D possibly matching TRBD1 (6 bases). Germline CDR1 and CDR2: MNHEY and SVGAGI. The length of the CDR3 is 13 residues. V was cut by 6 bases and J by 1 base, with 9 bases left in between. The CDR3 DNA follows: TGTGCCAGCAGGATGGGACAGAACACTGAAGCTTTCTTT. Its translation is CASRMGQNTEAFF.

The chain joins TRBV5-8 to TRBJ1-1; no clear D. CDR3 length: 14 amino acids. V was pared by 4 bases and J by 1 base, with 11 bases between. Germline lookup yields CDR1 SGHTS and CDR2 YDEGEE. This chain's CDR3 is CASSLTAANTEAFF. DNA of the CDR3: TGTGCCAGCAGCCTCACAGCGGCGAACACTGAAGCTTTCTTT. Combining the CDR3 with reference TRBV5-8 and TRBJ1-1 gives the whole variable domain EAGVTQSPTHLIKTRGQQATLRCSPISGHTSVYWYQQALGLGLQFLLWYDEGEERNRGNFPPRFSGRQFPNYSSELNVNALELEDSALYLCASSLTAANTEAFFGQGTRLTVV.

This sequence joins TRBV24-1 and TRBJ2-3, with a tentative D call TRBD2 (5 bases). With 5 bases removed from V and 0 bases from J, the gap between germline ends came to 8 bases. The CDR3 consists of 14 residues. Germline values: CDR1 KGHDR, CDR2 SFDVKD. This CDR3 is CATSAAGSTDTQYF. CDR3 coding DNA: TGTGCCACCAGTGCCGCGGGTAGCACAGATACGCAGTATTTT.

Concerning this clone: In the same sample, other DNA sequences code for this CDR3. The V and J genes are TRBV28 and TRBJ1-2, with 11 bases lining up with TRBD1. The V segment lost 4 bases and the J segment 5 bases; nucleotides outside the gene matches: 6. This CDR3 has 15 amino acids. In germline, CDR1 is MDHEN, CDR2 SYDVKM. CDR3 loop: CASSSPGTGGYGYTF. Here the CDR3 DNA reads TGTGCCAGCAGTTCGCCAGGGACAGGGGGTTATGGCTACACCTTC.

A few counts support this clone. The V and J genes are TRBV18 and TRBJ2-7; 8 bases map to TRBD1. CDR1 is KGHSH, CDR2 LQKENI, per germline. CDR3 size: 12 residues. With V trimmed by 5 bases and J by 10 bases, 7 bases remained unmatched. CDR3 bases: TGTGCCAGCTCATCGACAGGGGACGTCCAGTACTTC. It codes for CASSSTGDVQYF.

The count of this clone is one. This chain links TRBV9 with TRBJ2-1; TRBD1 matches 9 bases. Trimming cost V 1 base and J 3 bases; bases outside gene matches: 5. The CDR3 length is 16 residues. The germline CDR1 and CDR2 sequences are SGDLS and YYNGEE. The CDR3 nucleotides are TGTGCCAGCAGCGTAAAGGGACAGGGAAGCTACAATGAGCAGTTCTTC. Its translation is CASSVKGQGSYNEQFF.

This chain connects TRBV6-6 to TRBJ1-2; 7 nucleotides line up with TRBD1. Germline values: CDR1 MNHNY, CDR2 SVGAGI (reference sequence). This CDR3 is built from 16 residues. J gave up 4 bases and V 5 bases, and 13 bases lay outside the gene matches. The chain's CDR3 is CASSTPGTAGGYGYTF. Here the CDR3 DNA reads TGTGCCAGCAGTACACCCGGGACAGCGGGCGGCTATGGCTACACCTTC.

The chain is built from TRBV19 and TRBJ1-3; D call uncertain. CDR1 is LNHDA, CDR2 SQIVND, per germline (reference sequence). The CDR3 is 11 amino acids. V was shortened by 5 bases and J by 5 bases, with 4 bases between the two germline ends. The CDR3 DNA is TGTGCCAGTAGTGAGAGAAACACCATATATTTT. It encodes CASSERNTIYF.

The chain combines TRBV5-6 with TRBJ1-4; D is unresolved. The CDR3 covers 14 residues. V was cut by 4 bases and J by 5 bases, with 12 bases left in between. Germline V gene sequence: CDR1 SGHDT, CDR2 YYEEEE. CDR3 in amino acids: CASSPNTVNEKLFF. DNA of the CDR3: TGTGCCAGCAGCCCCAATACAGTAAATGAAAAACTGTTTTTT.